This T cell receptor beta chain was obtained from a study of cytomegalovirus exposure and HLA in healthy donors (dated by TCRdb to 2017 to 2019). Regarding the complete study: An earlier analysis of around 600 of the donors reported about 250 Gb of sequence data and roughly 100 million unique TCR beta sequences from about 200 million T cells. In a later genetic analysis, genome-wide SNP genotypes for about 65% of the 666 donors were used, and that subset was treated as a discovery cohort. All discovery cohort repertoires had been generated using a single sequencing platform. Using immunosequencing, the study profiled T cell repertoires from about 620 subjects and related those repertoires to cytomegalovirus serostatus. Around 330 gigabases of sequencing data and around 90 million unique TCR sequences made up an early release that covered approximately 620 HLA-typed donors. Typing coverage varied by locus: roughly 620-640 donors for A, B, C, DRB1 and DQB1; approximately 560 for DQA1; over 600 for DPA1; around 490 for DPB1. A later analysis re-examined previously published TCR beta repertoires from several hundred donors and added high-resolution HLA genotyping to investigate patterns of TCR occurrence. Alongside the repertoire data, information on donor age, sex, ethnicity and CMV serostatus was compiled. An earlier analysis of 587 of the donors used high-throughput TCR beta sequencing to judge whether each TCR beta V gene segment behaved as functional or pseudogenic. Among the roughly 430 genotyped donors, around 81% belonged to the genetic ancestry cluster associated with self-reported Caucasian donors. Both class I and class II loci were covered by HLA typing, at four-digit resolution. The study was designed to test whether signatures of past pathogen exposure could be identified by cataloging public T cell receptors. Rather than using new phenotypic data, the later analysis identified candidate immune exposures from TCR beta sequences and from how often those sequences occurred across donors. Among 300 to 500 genotyped donors of the cohort, an average of roughly 230,000 unique TCR beta nucleotide sequences was sequenced per donor, of which roughly 18% were non-productive. A separate validation cohort of over a hundred different subjects was used in addition to the approximately 700-subject first cohort. Because of strong linkage in the cohort, roughly five DR-DQ haplotypes were treated as single units for association and clustering. The study combined high-throughput TCR immunosequencing, statistical association of individual TCRs with disease status, and machine learning to predict cytomegalovirus infection status. The investigation overall reported the following: Specific HLA alleles were associated with some 15,000 TCR beta sequences at a false discovery rate of 0.05 in a later analysis. The cohort was sequenced for TCR beta chains only, and without alpha or paired-chain data the features that could be detected were limited. Immune exposure information for the cohort was limited to CMV serostatus. In both the original and validation cohorts, the classifier was reported to diagnose cytomegalovirus status with high specificity and sensitivity. An earlier analysis of around 500 of the donors showed that most TCR beta V segments appeared in productive rearrangements either about 87% or about 30% of the time, which broadly matched IMGT annotations. A later analysis found that HLA-associated TCR beta chains were more clonally expanded and had lower generation probabilities than equally common non-associated chains. Most TCR sequences were seen in very few donors, while some public TCRs were found in many individuals. Because the 87-base-pair reads could not distinguish some IMGT-functional V segments, including TRBV6-2 and TRBV6-3, those segments were excluded. In a later analysis, several top co-occurrence clusters were reported to appear linked to parvovirus B19, influenza, CMV and Epstein-Barr virus. A total of about 150 TCR beta chains were listed by the study as associated with cytomegalovirus. According to a later analysis, TCR association rates differed among HLA loci, with DRB1 alleles showing the most associated TCRs and HLA-C alleles showing the fewest. The authors suggested that the approach could potentially be generalized to other disease states and immunological phenotypes. In a later genetic analysis, fewer N-insertions in productive TCRs were reported among donors in an Asian-associated ancestry cluster than the roughly 640-donor mean. In a later genetic analysis, a missense DCLRE1C variant was associated with V-gene and J-gene trimming of TCR beta chains, and the association was replicated in an independent cohort. Because counts were too low, under 20 rarely observed V segments, including chromosome 9 orphons, were left out of the earlier analysis of approximately 580 of the donors. In vitro tests confirmed that a few of the cytomegalovirus-associated TCR beta chains recognize cytomegalovirus antigens. A further reported finding was that TCR beta sequences accurately predicted the HLA-A and HLA-B alleles for most subjects in the first cohort. HLA typing was unavailable for some donors at each locus, so association tests used only the typed subset. Sequencing depth was assumed to be roughly uniform across donors in the presence/absence analyses, though that assumption may not hold. Most CMV-associated TCR beta chains appeared to be HLA-restricted in a later analysis, and the HLA associations seemed to be driven largely by CMV exposure. When HLA alleles, especially DR and DQ, strongly co-occurred, attributing TCR associations to individual alleles was difficult. Linkage disequilibrium might explain the correlated functional status among segregating V segments, but an unknown experimental factor could not be excluded. The sequencing pipeline was judged likely to have produced a cluster of highly shared sequence variants as a technical artifact.

In total, about 650 healthy bone marrow donors made up the cohort. At the time of sampling, every cohort member was nominally healthy, though immune exposures that went unrecorded were likely present. The donor tested CMV seronegative and was one of the 352 seronegative cohort members. Every donor gave a peripheral blood sample, and the peripheral blood mononuclear cells from that sample were used for TCR beta sequencing. The Qiagen DNeasy Blood Extraction Kit was used to extract genomic DNA from the blood cell samples. Turning to this clone: It lacks a known antigen. The input lacks base qualities; no much larger clone sits a single base away.

Receptor libraries were prepared by the immunoSEQ multiplex PCR assay. The multiplex PCR relied on a mix of 60 forward primers for TCR Vbeta segments and 13 reverse primers for TCR Jbeta segments. A multiplex PCR assay on genomic DNA amplified the CDR3 region of rearranged TCR beta genes. Amplified TCR beta libraries were sequenced as 87-base-pair reads on the Illumina HiSeq System. In the original analysis: A later analysis counted some 80 million unique TCR beta chains across the 666 repertoires, and around 12 million of these chains were shared by at least two donors. Raw reads were error-corrected and collapsed into unique sequences by a nearest-neighbor algorithm in which closely related sequences were merged to remove PCR and sequencing errors. To assign V, D and J gene segments, CDR3 sequences were aligned to IMGT reference sequences. Each retained sequence needed at least a six-nucleotide match to both a V gene segment and a J gene segment. Rearrangements were called productive when the CDR3 lacked stop codons and stayed in frame with V and J; all others were non-productive. Following IMGT convention, CDR3 was defined as the stretch from the second conserved V-encoded cysteine up to the conserved J-encoded phenylalanine. The earlier analysis of 587 of the donors excluded sequences that lacked an unambiguous match to a single V gene segment. In an earlier analysis of 587 of the donors, V segments were called functional above 56.7% productive rearrangements and were called segregating when the between-donor standard deviation exceeded 5%. A statistical classification framework was developed to diagnose cytomegalovirus status using the catalog of TCR beta chain sequences. In a later analysis, TCR nucleotide sequences were compared against IMGT/GENE-DB human TR gene sequences so that V and J genes could be assigned. In a later analysis, CDR3 sequences and most-parsimonious VDJ recombination scenarios were assigned using the TCRdist pipeline. A later analysis defined each TCR beta chain by its CDR3 amino acid sequence plus V-gene family, and excluded reads lacking a unique V-gene family. To address suspected cross-contamination and a sequencing artifact, a later analysis removed under 600 highly shared, low-generation-probability nucleotide sequences. In a later analysis, a clonal expansion index was calculated for each public chain from normalized within-repertoire ranks of inferred template counts. In a later analysis, generation probabilities were computed with a VDJ recombination model fitted to out-of-frame rearrangements, and the resulting probabilities were checked against IGoR. Hypergeometric tests were used in a later analysis to score TCR-TCR, TCR-HLA and TCR-CMV co-occurrence, with a repertoire-size bias correction applied to the TCR pairs. In a later analysis, false discovery rates were estimated by permuting HLA or CMV assignments 20 times. A later analysis grouped co-occurring TCRs with DBSCAN, adding TCRdist sequence similarity when clustering within HLA-allele-positive subsets. Repertoires with fewer than 30,000 or more than 120,000 public chains were left out of co-occurrence clustering, as were a handful of repertoires with anomalous nucleotide sharing. Imported from immuneACCESS, the table was reduced by TCRdb to in-frame sequences with V and J called. These copies leave out some clones; in studies compared against another copy, an unresolved V gene accounts for under half, and the cause of the remainder is not known. V, J and clone size reflect that table, while D and trimming were determined from the DNA. For this sample the table gives 50,000 to 70,000 clones, of which 62% were detected only once. Around 2.7% of the sample lies in the top ten.

From its cysteine to its phenylalanine, the CDR3 spans 13 amino acids. The sequence is cut down to CDR3 DNA, 39 bases in frame from base 1. The trim is 7 bases for V and 1 base for J, with a gap of 8 bases between the germline ends. The germline V gene provides CDR1 SGHRS and CDR2 YFSETQ. The chain links TRBV5-1 with TRBJ2-2; TRBD1 is possibly the D segment (5 matching bases). The sample comprised PBMCs. The sequence derives from a man aged 30 to 39 in good health and CMV-seronegative. The nucleotide sequence reads TGCGCCAGCTCAAGGGGGAACACCGGGGAGCTGTTTTTT. It is translated as CASSRGNTGELFF.